Reported below is one TCR beta chain. The data stem from a study of blood T cell repertoires in COVID-19. Looking at the study overall: COVID-19 samples, acute and convalescent, were from the United States, Italy and Spain. T cells, B-cell-depleted T cells, or PBMCs supplied cDNA or gDNA.

This CDR3 comprises 18 residues. V was pared by 4 bases and J by 4 bases, with 20 bases between. In the original workflow: For nucleated cells, counts were estimated from reference gene primer amplification. Some clones are missing from TCRdb's copy, which holds only in-frame ones; the method was immunoSEQ multiplex PCR. The DNA gave D and trimming, while V, J and clone size come from that table. The table has tens of thousands of clones, 82% seen once. The source of this sequence is a human donor in a cohort sampled during active COVID-19. V is TRBV23-1 and J is TRBJ2-6; D perhaps matches TRBD1 (6 bases). Being an ORF, TRBV23-1 has a function that is uncertain. What was sequenced was peripheral blood. CDR3 sequence: CASSPPRIQGKGANVLTF. CDR3 nucleotide sequence: TGCGCCAGCAGTCCCCCCCGAATTCAGGGGAAGGGGGCCAACGTCCTGACTTTC.